These 4 T cell receptor beta chains came from one sample sequenced in a study of CD8 T cells in ankylosing spondylitis. Each CDR3 protein gets one entry after TCRdb re-called the 5' RACE reads with MiXCR. The sample records approximately 140,000 distinct CDR3 sequences, roughly 44% being singletons. What was sequenced was synovial fluid, either unsorted or a sorted T cell fraction (not recorded which). Receptors originate from a male donor with ankylosing spondylitis.

This chain uses TRBV12-3 or TRBV12-4 with TRBJ2-1, with D perhaps TRBD2 (6 bases). Deletions cut 3 bases from V and 4 bases from J, with 10 bases between. The CDR3 runs to 14 residues. The CDR3: CASSFVAEYNEQFF. In nucleotides, the CDR3 is TGTGCCAGCAGTTTTGTAGCGGAATACAATGAGCAGTTCTTC.

This rearrangement joins TRBV7-9 to TRBJ2-7, with 11 nucleotides matching TRBD2. The ends lost 4 bases at V and 1 base at J; junction bases unmatched: 6. Germline values: CDR1 SEHNR, CDR2 FQNEAQ (reference sequence). The CDR3 is 16 residues long. In nucleotides, the CDR3 is TGTGCCAGCAGCTCAGAGGGACTAGCGGTTTCCTACGAGCAGTACTTC. It codes for CASSSEGLAVSYEQYF.

The gene calls are TRBV21-1 and TRBJ1-2. TRBV21-1 is a recognized pseudogene. This CDR3 comprises 13 residues. CDR3 bases: TGTGCCAGCACCTGGACGGAGGTCGATGGCTACACCTTC. Amino acids: CASTWTEVDGYTF.

This clonotype was counted at least ten times. In DNA form, the CDR3 reads TGTGCCTGGGAGGGACAGGACTATGGCTACACCTTC. Its protein product is CAWEGQDYGYTF. The chain carries TRBV30 and TRBJ1-2, with 8 nucleotides matching TRBD1. V shed 5 bases, J shed 3 bases, and the junction held 2 bases outside the gene matches. CDR1 GTSNPN and CDR2 SVGIG come from the germline V gene (reference sequence). There are 12 residues in the CDR3.